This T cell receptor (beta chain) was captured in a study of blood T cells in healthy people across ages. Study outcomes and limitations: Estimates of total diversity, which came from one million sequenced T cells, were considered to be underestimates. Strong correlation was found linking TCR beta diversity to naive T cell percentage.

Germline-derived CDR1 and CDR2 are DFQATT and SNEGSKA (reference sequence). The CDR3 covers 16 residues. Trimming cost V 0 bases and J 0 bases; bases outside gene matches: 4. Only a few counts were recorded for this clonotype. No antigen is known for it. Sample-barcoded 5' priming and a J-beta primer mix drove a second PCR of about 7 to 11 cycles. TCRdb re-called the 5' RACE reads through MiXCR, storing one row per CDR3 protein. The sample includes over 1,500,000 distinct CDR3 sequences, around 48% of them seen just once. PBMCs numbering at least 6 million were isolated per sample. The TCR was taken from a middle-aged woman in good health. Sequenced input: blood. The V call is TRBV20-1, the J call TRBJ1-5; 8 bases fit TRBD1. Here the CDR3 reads CSARDLDRGSNQPQHF. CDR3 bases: TGCAGTGCTAGAGATCTTGACAGGGGTAGCAATCAGCCCCAGCATTTT.